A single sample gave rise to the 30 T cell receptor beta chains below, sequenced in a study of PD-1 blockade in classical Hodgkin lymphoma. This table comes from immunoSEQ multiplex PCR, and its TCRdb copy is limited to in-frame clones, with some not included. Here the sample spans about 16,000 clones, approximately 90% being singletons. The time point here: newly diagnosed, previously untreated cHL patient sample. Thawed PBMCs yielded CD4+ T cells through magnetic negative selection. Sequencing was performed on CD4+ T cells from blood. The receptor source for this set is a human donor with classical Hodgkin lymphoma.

CDR3 nucleotide sequence: TGTGCCAGCAGCCCGTCAGGGGCCGGGGCCAACGTCCTGACTTTC. It codes for CASSPSGAGANVLTF. The chain is built from TRBV14 and TRBJ2-6; a possible D gene is TRBD1 (6 bases). V lost 4 bases, J lost 4 bases, and 11 bases lay in between. The CDR3 loop spans 15 amino acids. Germline lookup yields CDR1 SGHDN and CDR2 FVKESK.

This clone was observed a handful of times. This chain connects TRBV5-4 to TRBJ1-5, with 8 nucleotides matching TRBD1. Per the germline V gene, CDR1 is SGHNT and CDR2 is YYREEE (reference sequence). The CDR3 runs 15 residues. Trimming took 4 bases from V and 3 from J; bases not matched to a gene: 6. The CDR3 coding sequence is TGTGCCAGCAGCATTGACAGGGGAATCAATCAGCCCCAGCATTTT. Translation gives CASSIDRGINQPQHF.

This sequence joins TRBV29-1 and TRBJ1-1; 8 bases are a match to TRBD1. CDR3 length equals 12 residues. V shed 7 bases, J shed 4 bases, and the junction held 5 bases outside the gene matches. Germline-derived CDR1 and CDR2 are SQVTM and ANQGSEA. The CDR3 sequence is CSGLDRGTEAFF. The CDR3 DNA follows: TGCAGCGGCCTTGACAGGGGCACTGAAGCTTTCTTT. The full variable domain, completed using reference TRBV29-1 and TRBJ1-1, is SAVISQKPSRDICQRGTSLTIQCQVDSQVTMMFWYRQQPGQSLTLIATANQGSEATYESGFVIDKFPISRPNLTFSTLTVSNMSPEDSSIYLCSGLDRGTEAFFGQGTRLTVV.

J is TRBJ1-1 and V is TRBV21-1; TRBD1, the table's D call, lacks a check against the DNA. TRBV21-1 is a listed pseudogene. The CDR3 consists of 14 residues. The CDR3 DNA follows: TGTGCCAGCAGCAAAGGGGTGGGCCAGACAGAAGCTTTCTTT. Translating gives CASSKGVGQTEAFF.

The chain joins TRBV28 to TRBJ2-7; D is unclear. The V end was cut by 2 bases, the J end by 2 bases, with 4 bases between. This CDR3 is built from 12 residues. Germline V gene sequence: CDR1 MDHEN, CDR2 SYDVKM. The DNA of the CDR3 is TGTGCCAGCAGTTTACTCCCCTACGAGCAGTACTTC. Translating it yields CASSLLPYEQYF.

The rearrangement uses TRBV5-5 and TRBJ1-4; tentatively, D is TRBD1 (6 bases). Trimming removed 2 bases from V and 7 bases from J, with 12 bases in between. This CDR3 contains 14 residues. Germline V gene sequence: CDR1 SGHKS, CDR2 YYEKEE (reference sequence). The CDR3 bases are TGTGCCAGCAGCTTATTGGGAGGGGGTGAAAAACTGTTTTTT. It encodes CASSLLGGGEKLFF. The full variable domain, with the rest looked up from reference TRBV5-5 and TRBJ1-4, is DAGVTQSPTHLIKTRGQQVTLRCSPISGHKSVSWYQQVLGQGPQFIFQYYEKEERGRGNFPDRFSARQFPNYSSELNVNALLLGDSALYLCASSLLGGGEKLFFGSGTQLSVL.

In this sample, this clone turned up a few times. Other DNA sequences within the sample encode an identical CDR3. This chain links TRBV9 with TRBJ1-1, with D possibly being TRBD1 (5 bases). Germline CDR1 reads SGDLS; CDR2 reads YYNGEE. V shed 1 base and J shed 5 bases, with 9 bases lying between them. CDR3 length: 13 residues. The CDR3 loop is CASSVSGRTEAFF. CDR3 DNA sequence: TGTGCCAGCAGCGTATCAGGGCGGACTGAAGCTTTCTTT.

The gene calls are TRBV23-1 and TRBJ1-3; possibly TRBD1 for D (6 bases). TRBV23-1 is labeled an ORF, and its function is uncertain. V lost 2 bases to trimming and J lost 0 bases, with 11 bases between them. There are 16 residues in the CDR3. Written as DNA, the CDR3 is TGCGCCAGCAGTCAACCCACAGGGAGCTCTGGAAACACCATATATTTT. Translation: CASSQPTGSSGNTIYF.

CDR3: CASSPGTSLSGNTIYF. In DNA, the CDR3 is TGTGCCAGCTCACCCGGGACATCCCTCTCTGGAAACACCATATATTTT. The V call is TRBV18, the J call TRBJ1-3, with D tentatively TRBD1 (6 bases). Germline V CDR1 and CDR2: KGHSH, LQKENI. This CDR3 has 16 amino acids. The V and J ends lost 3 bases and 0 bases respectively, with 12 bases between them.

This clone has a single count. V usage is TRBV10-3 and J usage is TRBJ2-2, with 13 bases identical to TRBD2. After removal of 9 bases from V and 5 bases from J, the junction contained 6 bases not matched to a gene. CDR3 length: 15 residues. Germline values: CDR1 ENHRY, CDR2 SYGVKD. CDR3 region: CAIGGLAGRTGELFF. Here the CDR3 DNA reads TGTGCCATTGGGGGACTAGCGGGAAGGACCGGGGAGCTGTTTTTT.

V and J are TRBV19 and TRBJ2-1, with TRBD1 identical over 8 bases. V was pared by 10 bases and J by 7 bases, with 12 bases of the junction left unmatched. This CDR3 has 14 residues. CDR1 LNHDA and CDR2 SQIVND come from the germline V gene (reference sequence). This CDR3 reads CATSYRGVRNEQFF. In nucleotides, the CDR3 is TGTGCCACCAGCTACAGGGGGGTTCGGAATGAGCAGTTCTTC. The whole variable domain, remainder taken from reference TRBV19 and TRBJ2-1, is DGGITQSPKYLFRKEGQNVTLSCEQNLNHDAMYWYRQDPGQGLRLIYYSQIVNDFQKGDIAEGYSVSREKKESFPLTVTSAQKNPTAFYLCATSYRGVRNEQFFGPGTRLTVL.

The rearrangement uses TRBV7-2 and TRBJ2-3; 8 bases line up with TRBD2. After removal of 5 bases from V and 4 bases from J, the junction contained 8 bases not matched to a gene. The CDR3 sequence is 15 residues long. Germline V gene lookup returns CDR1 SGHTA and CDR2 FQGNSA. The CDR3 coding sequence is TGTGCCAGCAGCCTACGGGGGGGCCGTGCAGATACGCAGTATTTT. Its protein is CASSLRGGRADTQYF.

Here the CDR3 reads CASSTTGGRNYGYTF. CDR3 sequence (DNA): TGTGCCAGTAGTACTACAGGGGGCCGAAACTATGGCTACACCTTC. The rearrangement links TRBV19 to TRBJ1-2; TRBD1 matches at 9 bases. Germline values: CDR1 LNHDA, CDR2 SQIVND (reference sequence). V was pared by 4 bases and J by 2 bases, with 5 bases of the junction left unmatched. This CDR3 contains 15 residues.

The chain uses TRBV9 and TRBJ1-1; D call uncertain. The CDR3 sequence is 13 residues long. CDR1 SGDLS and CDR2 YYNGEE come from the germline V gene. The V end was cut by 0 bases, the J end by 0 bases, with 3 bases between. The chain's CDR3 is CASSVGMNTEAFF. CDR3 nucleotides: TGTGCCAGCAGCGTAGGGATGAACACTGAAGCTTTCTTT.

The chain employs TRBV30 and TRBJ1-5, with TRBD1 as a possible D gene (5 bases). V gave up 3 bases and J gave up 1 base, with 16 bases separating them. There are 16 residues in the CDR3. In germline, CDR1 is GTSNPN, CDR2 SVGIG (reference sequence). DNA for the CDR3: TGTGCCTGGAGAGCCGGGGGTTCAAGGAGCAATCAGCCCCAGCATTTT. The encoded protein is CAWRAGGSRSNQPQHF. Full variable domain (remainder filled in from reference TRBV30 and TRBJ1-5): SQTIHQWPATLVQPVGSPLSLECTVEGTSNPNLYWYRQAAGRGLQLLFYSVGIGQISSEVPQNLSASRPQDRQFILSSKKLLLSDSGFYLCAWRAGGSRSNQPQHFGDGTRLSIL.

CDR3 amino acids: CASTGTGKVTEAFF. The CDR3 region has the DNA TGTGCCAGCACCGGGACAGGGAAGGTAACTGAAGCTTTCTTT. The chain has TRBV25-1 and TRBJ1-1, with 9 bases fitting TRBD1. Trimming at V came to 7 bases and at J to 5 bases, leaving 8 bases not matched to a gene. The CDR3 covers 14 residues. Germline loops: CDR1 MGHDK, CDR2 SYGVNS.

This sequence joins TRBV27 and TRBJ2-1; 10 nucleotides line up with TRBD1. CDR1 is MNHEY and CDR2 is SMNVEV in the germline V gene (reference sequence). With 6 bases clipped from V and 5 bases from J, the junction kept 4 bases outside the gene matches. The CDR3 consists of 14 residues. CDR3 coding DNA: TGTGCCAGCAGAGGGACAGGGGTTAACAATGAGCAGTTCTTC. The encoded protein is CASRGTGVNNEQFF.

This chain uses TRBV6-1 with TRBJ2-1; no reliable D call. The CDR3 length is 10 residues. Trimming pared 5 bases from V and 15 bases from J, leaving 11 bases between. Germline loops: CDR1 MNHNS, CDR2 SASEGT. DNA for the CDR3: TGTGCCAGCAGTCTCCCTCCCCCGTTCTTC. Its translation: CASSLPPPFF.

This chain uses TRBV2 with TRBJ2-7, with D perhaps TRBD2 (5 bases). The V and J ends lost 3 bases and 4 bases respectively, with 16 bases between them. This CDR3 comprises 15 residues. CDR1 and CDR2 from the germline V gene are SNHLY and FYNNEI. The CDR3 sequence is CASSDRQRVRYEQYF. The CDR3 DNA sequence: TGTGCCAGCAGTGATAGGCAGAGGGTTAGGTACGAGCAGTACTTC.

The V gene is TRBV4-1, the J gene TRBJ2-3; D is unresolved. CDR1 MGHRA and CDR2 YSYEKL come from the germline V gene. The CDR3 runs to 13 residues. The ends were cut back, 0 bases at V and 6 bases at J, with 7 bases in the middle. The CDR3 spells CASSQEGRDTQYF. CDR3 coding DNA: TGCGCCAGCAGCCAAGAAGGGCGGGATACGCAGTATTTT.

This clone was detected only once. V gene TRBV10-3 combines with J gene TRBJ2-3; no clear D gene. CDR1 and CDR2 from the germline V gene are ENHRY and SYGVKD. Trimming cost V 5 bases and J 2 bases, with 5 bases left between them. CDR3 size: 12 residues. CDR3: CAISTYTDTQYF. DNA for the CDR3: TGTGCCATCAGTACTTACACAGATACGCAGTATTTT.

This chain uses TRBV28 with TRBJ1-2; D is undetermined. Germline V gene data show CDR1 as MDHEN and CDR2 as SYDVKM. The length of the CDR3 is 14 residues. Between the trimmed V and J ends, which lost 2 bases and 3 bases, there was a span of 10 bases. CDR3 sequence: CASSLPRSYYGYTF. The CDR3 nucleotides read TGTGCCAGCAGTTTACCCAGGTCCTACTATGGCTACACCTTC.

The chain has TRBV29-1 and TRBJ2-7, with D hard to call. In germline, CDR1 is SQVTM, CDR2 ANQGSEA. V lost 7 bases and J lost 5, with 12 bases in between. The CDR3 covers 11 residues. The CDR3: CSAAEFNEQYF. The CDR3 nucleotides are TGCAGCGCCGCGGAGTTCAACGAGCAGTACTTC.

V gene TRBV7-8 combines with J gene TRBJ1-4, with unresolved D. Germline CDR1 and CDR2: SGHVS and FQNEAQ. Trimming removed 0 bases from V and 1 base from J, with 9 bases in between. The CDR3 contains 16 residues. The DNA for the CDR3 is TGTGCCAGCAGCTTAGCTTCAGGTCGAACTAATGAAAAACTGTTTTTT. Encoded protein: CASSLASGRTNEKLFF. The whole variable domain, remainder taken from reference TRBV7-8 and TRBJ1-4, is GAGVSQSPRYKVAKRGQDVALRCDPISGHVSLFWYQQALGQGPEFLTYFQNEAQLDKSGLPSDRFFAERPEGSVSTLKIQRTQQEDSAVYLCASSLASGRTNEKLFFGSGTQLSVL.

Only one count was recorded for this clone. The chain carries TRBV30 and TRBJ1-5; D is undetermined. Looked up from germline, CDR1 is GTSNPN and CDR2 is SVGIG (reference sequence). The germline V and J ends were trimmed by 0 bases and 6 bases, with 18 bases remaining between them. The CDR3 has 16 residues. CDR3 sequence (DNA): TGTGCCTGGAGTGTTTCTCGCCACGGGTGGGGTCAGCCCCAGCATTTT. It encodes CAWSVSRHGWGQPQHF.

Here the CDR3 reads CASSPPNRDGYTF. CDR3 bases: TGTGCCAGCTCACCACCGAACAGGGATGGCTACACCTTC. This chain links TRBV18 with TRBJ1-2, with TRBD1 as a possible D gene (6 bases). Trimming pared 0 bases from V and 6 bases from J, leaving 8 bases between. The CDR3 totals 13 residues. The germline V gene has CDR1 KGHSH and CDR2 LQKENI.

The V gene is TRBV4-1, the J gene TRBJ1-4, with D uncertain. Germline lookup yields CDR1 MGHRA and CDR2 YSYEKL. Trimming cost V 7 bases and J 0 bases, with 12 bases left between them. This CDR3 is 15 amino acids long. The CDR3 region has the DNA TGCGCCAGCACGGTGCGTACCGCAACTAATGAAAAACTGTTTTTT. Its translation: CASTVRTATNEKLFF.

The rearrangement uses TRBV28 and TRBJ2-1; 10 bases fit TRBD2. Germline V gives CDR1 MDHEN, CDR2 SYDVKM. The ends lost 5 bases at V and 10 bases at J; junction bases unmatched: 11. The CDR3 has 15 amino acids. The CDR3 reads CASSHLAGAPGEQFF. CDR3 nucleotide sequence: TGTGCCAGCAGTCATCTAGCGGGAGCCCCTGGCGAGCAGTTCTTC.

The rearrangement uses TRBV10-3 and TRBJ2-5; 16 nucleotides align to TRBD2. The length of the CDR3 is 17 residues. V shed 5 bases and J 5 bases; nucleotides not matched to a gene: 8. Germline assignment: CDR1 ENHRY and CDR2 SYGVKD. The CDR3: CAISPGLAGGPEETQYF. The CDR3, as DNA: TGTGCCATCAGTCCGGGACTAGCGGGAGGGCCGGAGGAGACCCAGTACTTC.

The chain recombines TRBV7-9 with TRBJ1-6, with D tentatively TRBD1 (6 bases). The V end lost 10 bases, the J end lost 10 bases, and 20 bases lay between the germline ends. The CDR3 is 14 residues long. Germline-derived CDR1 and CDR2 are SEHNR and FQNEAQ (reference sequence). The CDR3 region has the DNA TGTGCCACCCCCCGCGAGGAGGGGGACTCACCCCTCCACTTT. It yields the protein CATPREEGDSPLHF.